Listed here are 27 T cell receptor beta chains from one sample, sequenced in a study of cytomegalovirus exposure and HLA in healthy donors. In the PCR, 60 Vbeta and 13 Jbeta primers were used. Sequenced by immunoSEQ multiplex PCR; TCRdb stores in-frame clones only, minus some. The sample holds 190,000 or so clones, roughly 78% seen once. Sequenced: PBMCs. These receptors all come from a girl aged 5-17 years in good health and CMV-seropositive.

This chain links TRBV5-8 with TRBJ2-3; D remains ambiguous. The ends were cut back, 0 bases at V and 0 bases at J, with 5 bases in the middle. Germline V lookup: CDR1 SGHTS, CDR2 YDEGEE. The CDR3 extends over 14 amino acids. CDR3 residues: CASSLVPSTDTQYF. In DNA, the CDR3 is TGTGCCAGCAGCTTGGTCCCTAGCACAGATACGCAGTATTTT.

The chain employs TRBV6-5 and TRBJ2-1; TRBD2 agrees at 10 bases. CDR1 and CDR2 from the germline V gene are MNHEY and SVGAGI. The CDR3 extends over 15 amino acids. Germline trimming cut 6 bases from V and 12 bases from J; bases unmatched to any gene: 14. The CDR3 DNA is TGTGCCAGCAGGCCTACCGGGACTAGCGAGGGAGTGCAGTTCTTC. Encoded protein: CASRPTGTSEGVQFF.

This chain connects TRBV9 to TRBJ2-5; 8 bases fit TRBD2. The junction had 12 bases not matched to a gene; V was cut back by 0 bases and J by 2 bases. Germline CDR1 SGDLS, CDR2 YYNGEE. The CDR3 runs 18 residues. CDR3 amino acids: CASSVATGTRGIQETQYF. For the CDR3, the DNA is TGTGCCAGCAGCGTAGCTACCGGGACTAGGGGGATACAAGAGACCCAGTACTTC.

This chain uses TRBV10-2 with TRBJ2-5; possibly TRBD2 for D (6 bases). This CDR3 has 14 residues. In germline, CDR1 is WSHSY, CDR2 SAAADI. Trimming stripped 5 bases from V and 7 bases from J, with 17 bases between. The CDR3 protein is CASSTLGTGGTQYF. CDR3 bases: TGCGCCAGCAGTACCCTAGGGACTGGGGGGACCCAGTACTTC.

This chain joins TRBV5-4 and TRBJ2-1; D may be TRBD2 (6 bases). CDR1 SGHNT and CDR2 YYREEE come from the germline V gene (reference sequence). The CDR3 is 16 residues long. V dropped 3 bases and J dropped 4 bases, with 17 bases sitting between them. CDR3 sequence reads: CASSSAGAEGYNEQFF. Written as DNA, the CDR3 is TGTGCCAGCAGCTCAGCAGGAGCGGAGGGGTACAATGAGCAGTTCTTC.

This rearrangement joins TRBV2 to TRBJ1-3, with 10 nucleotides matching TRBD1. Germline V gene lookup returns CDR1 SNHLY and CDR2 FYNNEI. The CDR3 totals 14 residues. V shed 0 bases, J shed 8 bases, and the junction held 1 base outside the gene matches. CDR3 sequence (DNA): TGTGCCAGCAGTGAAGCGGACAGGGGGGACACCATATATTTT. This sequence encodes CASSEADRGDTIYF.

In DNA form, the CDR3 reads TGCGCCAGCAGCTTGATGGGACAGCAGAACACTGAAGCTTTCTTT. Residues: CASSLMGQQNTEAFF. The chain carries TRBV5-1 and TRBJ1-1; 7 positions match TRBD1. Germline CDR1 reads SGHRS; CDR2 reads YFSETQ. This CDR3 is built from 15 residues. V lost 1 base and J lost 1; bases outside the gene matches: 4.

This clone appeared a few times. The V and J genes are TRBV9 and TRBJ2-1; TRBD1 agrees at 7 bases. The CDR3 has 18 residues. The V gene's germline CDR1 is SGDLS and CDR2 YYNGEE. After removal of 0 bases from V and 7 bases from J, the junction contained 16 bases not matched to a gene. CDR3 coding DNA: TGTGCCAGCAGCGTAGGAAAGAGCCGGGACAGCCTTTGGAATGAGCAGTTCTTC. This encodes CASSVGKSRDSLWNEQFF.

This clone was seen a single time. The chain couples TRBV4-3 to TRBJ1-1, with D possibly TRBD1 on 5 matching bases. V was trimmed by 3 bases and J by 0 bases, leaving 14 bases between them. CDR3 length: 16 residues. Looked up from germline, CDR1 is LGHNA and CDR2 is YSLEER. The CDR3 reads CASSQVPGLLNTEAFF. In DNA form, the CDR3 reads TGCGCCAGCAGCCAGGTTCCGGGACTCTTGAACACTGAAGCTTTCTTT.

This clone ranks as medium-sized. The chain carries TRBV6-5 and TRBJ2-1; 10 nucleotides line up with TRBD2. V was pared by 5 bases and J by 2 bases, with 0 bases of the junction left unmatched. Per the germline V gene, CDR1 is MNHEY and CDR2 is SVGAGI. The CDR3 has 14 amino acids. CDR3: CASSSGGAYNEQFF. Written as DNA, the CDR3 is TGTGCCAGCAGTAGCGGGGGGGCCTACAATGAGCAGTTCTTC.

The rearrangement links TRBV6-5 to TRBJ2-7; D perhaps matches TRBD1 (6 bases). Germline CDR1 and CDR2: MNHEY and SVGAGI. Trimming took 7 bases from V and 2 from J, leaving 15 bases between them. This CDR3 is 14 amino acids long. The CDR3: CASKRGQLAYEQYF. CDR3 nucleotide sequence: TGTGCCAGCAAACGTGGACAGTTGGCCTACGAGCAGTACTTC.

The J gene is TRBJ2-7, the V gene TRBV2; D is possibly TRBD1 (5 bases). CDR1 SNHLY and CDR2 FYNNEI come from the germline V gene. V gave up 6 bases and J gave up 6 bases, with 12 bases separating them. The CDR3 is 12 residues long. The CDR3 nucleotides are TGTGCCAGCAGGGCAGCAGGGTTCGAGCAGTACTTC. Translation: CASRAAGFEQYF.

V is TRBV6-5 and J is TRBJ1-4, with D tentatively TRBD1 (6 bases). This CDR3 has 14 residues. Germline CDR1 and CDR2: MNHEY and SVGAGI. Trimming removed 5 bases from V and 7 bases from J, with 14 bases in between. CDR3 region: CASSPGGAGEKLFF. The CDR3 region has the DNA TGTGCCAGCAGTCCGGGGGGGGCTGGTGAAAAACTGTTTTTT.

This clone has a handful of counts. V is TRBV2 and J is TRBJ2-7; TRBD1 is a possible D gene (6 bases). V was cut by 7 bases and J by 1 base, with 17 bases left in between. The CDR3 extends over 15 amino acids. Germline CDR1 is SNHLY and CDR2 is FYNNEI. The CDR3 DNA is TGTGCCAGCACGCGCGGCAGGGGTGAATCCTACGAGCAGTACTTC. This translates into CASTRGRGESYEQYF.

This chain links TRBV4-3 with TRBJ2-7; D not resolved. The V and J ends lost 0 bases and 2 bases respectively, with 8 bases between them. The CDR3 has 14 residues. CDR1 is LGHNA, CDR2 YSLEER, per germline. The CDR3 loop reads CASSQEPATYEQYF. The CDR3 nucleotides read TGCGCCAGCAGCCAAGAGCCCGCGACCTACGAGCAGTACTTC.

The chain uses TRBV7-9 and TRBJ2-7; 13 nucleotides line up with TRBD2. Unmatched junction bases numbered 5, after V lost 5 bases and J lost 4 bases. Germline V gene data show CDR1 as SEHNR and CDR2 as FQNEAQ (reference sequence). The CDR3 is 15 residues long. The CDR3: CASSRTSGGSYEQYF. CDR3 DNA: TGTGCCAGCAGCAGGACTAGCGGGGGATCGTACGAGCAGTACTTC.

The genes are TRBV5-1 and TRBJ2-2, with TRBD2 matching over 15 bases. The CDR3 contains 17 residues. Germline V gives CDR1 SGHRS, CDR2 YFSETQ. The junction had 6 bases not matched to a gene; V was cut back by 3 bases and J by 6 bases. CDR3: CASSSGGLAGGPGELFF. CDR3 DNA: TGCGCCAGCAGCTCCGGGGGACTAGCGGGGGGTCCCGGGGAGCTGTTTTTT.

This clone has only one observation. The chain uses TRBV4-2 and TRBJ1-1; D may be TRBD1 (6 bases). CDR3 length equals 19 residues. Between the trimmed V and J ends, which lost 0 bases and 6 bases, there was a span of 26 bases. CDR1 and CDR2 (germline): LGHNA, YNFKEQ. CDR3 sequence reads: CASSQEWEWGRSHLAEAFF. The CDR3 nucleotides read TGTGCCAGCAGCCAAGAATGGGAATGGGGGCGGAGCCACTTGGCTGAAGCTTTCTTT.

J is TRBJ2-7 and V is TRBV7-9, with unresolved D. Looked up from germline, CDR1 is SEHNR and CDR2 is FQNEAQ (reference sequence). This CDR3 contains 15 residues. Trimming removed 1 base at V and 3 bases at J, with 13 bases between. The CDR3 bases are TGTGCCAGCAGCTTAGGGGCTCGAAAATTCTACGAGCAGTACTTC. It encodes CASSLGARKFYEQYF.

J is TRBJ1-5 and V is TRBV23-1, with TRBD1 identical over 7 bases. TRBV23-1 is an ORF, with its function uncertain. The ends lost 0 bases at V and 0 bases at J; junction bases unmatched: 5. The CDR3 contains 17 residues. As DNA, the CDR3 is TGCGCCAGCAGTCAATCAGGGGGACAGAATAGCAATCAGCCCCAGCATTTT. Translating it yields CASSQSGGQNSNQPQHF.

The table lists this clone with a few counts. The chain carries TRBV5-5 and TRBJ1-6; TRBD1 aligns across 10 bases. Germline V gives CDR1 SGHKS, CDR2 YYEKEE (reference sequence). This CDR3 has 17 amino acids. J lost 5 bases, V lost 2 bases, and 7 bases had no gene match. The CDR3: CASSFDGTGVDNSPLHF. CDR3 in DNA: TGTGCCAGCAGCTTTGATGGGACAGGGGTCGATAATTCACCCCTCCACTTT. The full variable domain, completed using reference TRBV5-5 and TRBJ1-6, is DAGVTQSPTHLIKTRGQQVTLRCSPISGHKSVSWYQQVLGQGPQFIFQYYEKEERGRGNFPDRFSARQFPNYSSELNVNALLLGDSALYLCASSFDGTGVDNSPLHFGNGTRLTVT.

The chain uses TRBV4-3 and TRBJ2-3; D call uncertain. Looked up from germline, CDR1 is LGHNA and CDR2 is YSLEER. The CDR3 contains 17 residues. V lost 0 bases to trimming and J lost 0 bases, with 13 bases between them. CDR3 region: CASSQDRYLTSTDTQYF. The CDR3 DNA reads TGCGCCAGCAGCCAAGATCGGTATCTTACCAGCACAGATACGCAGTATTTT.

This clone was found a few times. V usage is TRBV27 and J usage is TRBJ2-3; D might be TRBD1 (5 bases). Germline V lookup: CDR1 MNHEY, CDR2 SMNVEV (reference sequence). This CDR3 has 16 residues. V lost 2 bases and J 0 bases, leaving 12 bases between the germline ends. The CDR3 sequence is CASSLRQTSSTDTQYF. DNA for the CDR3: TGTGCCAGCAGTTTACGACAGACGAGTAGCACAGATACGCAGTATTTT.

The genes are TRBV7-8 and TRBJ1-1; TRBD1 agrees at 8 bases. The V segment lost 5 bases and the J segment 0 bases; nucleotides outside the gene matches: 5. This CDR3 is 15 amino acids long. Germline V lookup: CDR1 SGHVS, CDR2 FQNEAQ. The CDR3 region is CASSLQGALNTEAFF. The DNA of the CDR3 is TGTGCCAGCAGCCTCCAGGGGGCCCTGAACACTGAAGCTTTCTTT.

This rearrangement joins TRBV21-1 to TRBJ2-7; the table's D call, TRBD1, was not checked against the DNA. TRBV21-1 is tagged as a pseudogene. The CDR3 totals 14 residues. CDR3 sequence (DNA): TGTGCCAGCAGCAAAGGAGCACAGTCCTACGAGCAGTACTTC. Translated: CASSKGAQSYEQYF.

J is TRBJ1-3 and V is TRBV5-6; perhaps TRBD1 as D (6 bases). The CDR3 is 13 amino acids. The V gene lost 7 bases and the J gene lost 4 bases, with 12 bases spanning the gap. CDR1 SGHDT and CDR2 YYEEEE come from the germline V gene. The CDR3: CASGDRIGNTIYF. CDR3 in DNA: TGTGCCAGCGGCGACAGGATAGGAAACACCATATATTTT. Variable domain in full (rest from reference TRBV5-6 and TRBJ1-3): DAGVTQSPTHLIKTRGQQVTLRCSPKSGHDTVSWYQQALGQGPQFIFQYYEEEERQRGNFPDRFSGHQFPNYSSELNVNALLLGDSALYLCASGDRIGNTIYFGEGSWLTVV.

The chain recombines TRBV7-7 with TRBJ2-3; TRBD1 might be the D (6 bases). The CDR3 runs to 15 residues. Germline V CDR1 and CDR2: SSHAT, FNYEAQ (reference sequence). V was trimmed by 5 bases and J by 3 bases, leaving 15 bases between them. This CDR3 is CASSLTGKDTDTQYF. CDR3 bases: TGTGCCAGCAGCCTCACAGGGAAGGATACAGATACGCAGTATTTT.